The 24 T cell receptor beta chains below were found in one sample sequenced in a study of shared clonotypes between healthy human individuals. The table came from immunoSEQ multiplex PCR; TCRdb's copy has only in-frame clones and leaves some out. The profile shows under 550,000 clones, about 96% of them singletons. The sample consisted of naive CD4+ T cells sorted from blood. Subset denoted: CD45RA+ positively selected. The receptors were gathered from a woman aged 30 to 39 in good health.

The rearrangement links TRBV4-1 to TRBJ1-1; TRBD1 matches at 7 bases. This CDR3 comprises 15 residues. Germline V gives CDR1 MGHRA, CDR2 YSYEKL. The V and J ends lost 6 bases and 2 bases, in that order; junction bases with no gene match: 9. CDR3 DNA: TGCGCCAGCAGAGAATCTGGGACAGCAAACACTGAAGCTTTCTTT. Amino acid sequence: CASRESGTANTEAFF.

The J gene is TRBJ2-3, the V gene TRBV10-1, with 8 bases matching TRBD2. From germline, CDR1 is WNHNN and CDR2 SYGVQD (reference sequence). The CDR3 spans 13 residues. The V segment lost 4 bases and the J segment 4 bases; nucleotides outside the gene matches: 1. The CDR3 DNA follows: TGCGCCAGCAGTGCGGGAGGGGCAGATACGCAGTATTTT. Encoded protein: CASSAGGADTQYF.

This sequence joins TRBV5-1 and TRBJ2-2; the match to TRBD2 covers 11 bases. V lost 5 bases to trimming and J lost 6 bases; unmatched junction nucleotides: 6. From germline, CDR1 is SGHRS and CDR2 YFSETQ. The CDR3 is made up of 15 amino acids. CDR3 nucleotide sequence: TGCGCCAGCAGTAGCGGGAGGGCGAGAGCCGGGGAGCTGTTTTTT. Translating it yields CASSSGRARAGELFF.

This clone was recorded only once. This rearrangement joins TRBV28 to TRBJ1-1; D not certain. V lost 2 bases and J 3 bases, leaving 10 bases between the germline ends. In germline, CDR1 is MDHEN, CDR2 SYDVKM. The CDR3 covers 14 residues. The CDR3 reads CASSLRWADTEAFF. Here the CDR3 DNA reads TGTGCCAGCAGTTTACGCTGGGCGGACACTGAAGCTTTCTTT.

This clone is a singleton in its sample. This rearrangement joins TRBV5-1 to TRBJ1-2, with D tentatively TRBD1 (5 bases). The CDR3 is made up of 12 amino acids. V was pared by 4 bases and J by 8 bases, with 12 bases between. Germline CDR1 is SGHRS and CDR2 is YFSETQ. The CDR3 sequence is CASSADSRGYTF. The CDR3, as DNA: TGCGCCAGCAGCGCCGACAGTCGAGGCTACACCTTC.

The rearrangement joins TRBV9 to TRBJ1-1, with 7 positions matching TRBD1. This CDR3 contains 17 residues. V shed 1 base, J shed 5 bases, and the junction held 14 bases outside the gene matches. Per germline, CDR1 SGDLS and CDR2 YYNGEE. The CDR3 sequence is CASSVRGGELFKTEAFF. The DNA of the CDR3 is TGTGCCAGCAGCGTAAGAGGGGGCGAGTTATTTAAAACTGAAGCTTTCTTT.

The chain combines TRBV6-1 with TRBJ2-3, with no clear D. V was pared by 0 bases and J by 3 bases, with 10 bases between. The CDR3 extends over 15 amino acids. Germline CDR1 reads MNHNS; CDR2 reads SASEGT. The CDR3 DNA sequence: TGTGCCAGCAGTGAAGCCCTCTCACATACAGATACGCAGTATTTT. This translates into CASSEALSHTDTQYF.

DNA of the CDR3: TGTGCCAGCTCACCAGCGGGAGTAGGAGAGACCCAGTACTTC. Amino acids: CASSPAGVGETQYF. This rearrangement joins TRBV18 to TRBJ2-5; 7 positions agree with TRBD2. The germline V gene has CDR1 KGHSH and CDR2 LQKENI. V shed 2 bases and J 4 bases; nucleotides not matched to a gene: 4. The CDR3 extends over 14 amino acids.

The DNA for the CDR3 is TGTGCCAGCAGCTTGAGACAGACCCCGTATAATTCACCCCTCCACTTT. Translated, it gives CASSLRQTPYNSPLHF. The chain combines TRBV5-4 with TRBJ1-6; maybe TRBD1 (5 bases). The CDR3 sequence is 16 residues long. Deletions cut 1 base from V and 4 bases from J, with 12 bases between. The germline gives CDR1 SGHNT, CDR2 YYREEE (reference sequence).

The J gene is TRBJ2-7, the V gene TRBV7-9, with no clear D. The CDR3 extends over 14 amino acids. Trimming removed 2 bases at V and 3 bases at J, with 11 bases between. CDR1 is SEHNR and CDR2 is FQNEAQ in the germline V gene (reference sequence). CDR3 nucleotides: TGTGCCAGCAGCTTAACAGCGTCTATCTACGAGCAGTACTTC. It specifies CASSLTASIYEQYF.

The CDR3, as DNA: TGTGCCAGCAGTTACAGCGGACAGGGTCATACCATATATTTT. Translation gives CASSYSGQGHTIYF. The V and J genes are TRBV6-5 and TRBJ1-3, with TRBD1 matching 8 bases. The ends lost 2 bases at V and 10 bases at J; junction bases unmatched: 7. CDR3 length equals 14 residues. In germline, CDR1 is MNHEY, CDR2 SVGAGI.

The chain uses TRBV5-1 and TRBJ2-2; 9 bases are a match to TRBD1. V was clipped by 3 bases and J by 6 bases; unmatched bases: 9. CDR1 and CDR2 (germline): SGHRS, YFSETQ. This CDR3 spans 16 amino acids. For the CDR3, the DNA is TGCGCCAGCAGCTACCGACGGGACAGGGCTTCCGGGGAGCTGTTTTTT. This translates into CASSYRRDRASGELFF.

V gene TRBV7-2 combines with J gene TRBJ2-3; tentative D call: TRBD2 (5 bases). From germline, CDR1 is SGHTA and CDR2 FQGNSA. V was shortened by 5 bases and J by 0 bases, with 12 bases between the two germline ends. The CDR3 contains 15 residues. The CDR3 DNA sequence: TGTGCCAGCAGCCAGCGTGACTATAGCACAGATACGCAGTATTTT. This gives the protein CASSQRDYSTDTQYF.

The CDR3 protein is CATSRDTRLAEGSSYNEQFF. DNA for the CDR3: TGTGCCACCAGCAGAGACACCAGACTAGCGGAGGGTAGCTCCTACAATGAGCAGTTCTTC. V gene TRBV15 combines with J gene TRBJ2-1, with 9 bases lining up with TRBD2. The CDR3 extends over 20 amino acids. Unmatched junction bases numbered 12, after V lost 0 bases and J lost 0 bases. Looked up from germline, CDR1 is LNHNV and CDR2 is YYDKDF (reference sequence).

The gene calls are TRBV13 and TRBJ1-1; D unclear. This CDR3 comprises 14 residues. The germline CDR1 and CDR2 sequences are PRHDT and FYEKMQ (reference sequence). V gave up 5 bases and J gave up 5 bases, with 15 bases separating them. The CDR3 sequence is CASSPGPGGTEAFF. The CDR3 region has the DNA TGTGCCAGCAGCCCCGGCCCCGGAGGGACTGAAGCTTTCTTT.

J is TRBJ1-4 and V is TRBV19; D unresolved. The CDR3 consists of 14 residues. The ends were cut back, 9 bases at V and 7 bases at J, with 18 bases in the middle. The germline gives CDR1 LNHDA, CDR2 SQIVND (reference sequence). The CDR3 spells CASIPSGSFEKLFF. The DNA for the CDR3 is TGTGCCAGCATTCCCTCGGGGAGCTTTGAAAAACTGTTTTTT.

A word on this clone: Other nucleotide sequences in the sample specify the same CDR3. The CDR3 sequence: CASSLARNTEAFF. CDR3 bases: TGTGCCAGCAGCTTAGCCAGGAACACTGAAGCTTTCTTT. This chain joins TRBV11-3 and TRBJ1-1; D gene unclear. Germline V lookup: CDR1 SGHNT, CDR2 YENEEA. Trimming cost V 1 base and J 1 base, with 4 bases left between them. The CDR3 runs 13 residues. The full variable domain, with the rest looked up from reference TRBV11-3 and TRBJ1-1, is EAGVVQSPRYKIIEKKQPVAFWCNPISGHNTLYWYLQNLGQGPELLIRYENEEAVDDSQLPKDRFSAERLKGVDSTLKIQPAELGDSAVYLCASSLARNTEAFFGQGTRLTVV.

The V and J genes are TRBV27 and TRBJ2-3; unclear D gene. The CDR3 length is 14 residues. Between the trimmed V and J ends, which lost 1 base and 1 base, there was a span of 6 bases. CDR1 is MNHEY and CDR2 is SMNVEV in the germline V gene (reference sequence). CDR3 loop: CASSLFARTDTQYF. Written as DNA, the CDR3 is TGTGCCAGCAGTTTATTTGCCCGCACAGATACGCAGTATTTT.

This clone has a single count. This chain uses TRBV6-1 with TRBJ2-2; 9 nucleotides align to TRBD1. J gave up 7 bases and V 6 bases, and 15 bases lay outside the gene matches. Per the germline V gene, CDR1 is MNHNS and CDR2 is SASEGT. CDR3 length: 17 amino acids. For the CDR3, the DNA is TGTGCCAGCAGAGAATCTACCGGGACAGGGCGAGTCGGGGAGCTGTTTTTT. Its protein is CASRESTGTGRVGELFF.

The CDR3 here is CASSSGGGGEQFF. In DNA, the CDR3 is TGTGCCAGCAGCTCGGGAGGGGGCGGTGAGCAGTTCTTC. The rearrangement uses TRBV7-9 and TRBJ2-1; D might be TRBD2 (8 bases). The CDR3 sequence is 13 residues long. CDR1 is SEHNR, CDR2 FQNEAQ, per germline (reference sequence). V gave up 4 bases and J gave up 9 bases, with 13 bases separating them.

This sequence joins TRBV9 and TRBJ2-2; the match to TRBD1 covers 8 bases. The CDR3 covers 17 residues. The germline CDR1 and CDR2 sequences are SGDLS and YYNGEE. The junction had 10 bases not matched to a gene; V was cut back by 3 bases and J by 3 bases. The CDR3 reads CASSASRDRRDTGELFF. The CDR3 DNA sequence: TGTGCCAGCAGCGCCTCCCGGGACAGGCGCGACACCGGGGAGCTGTTTTTT.

This sequence joins TRBV7-2 and TRBJ2-7; D remains unclear. V was pared by 5 bases and J by 5 bases, with 13 bases between. Germline CDR1 is SGHTA and CDR2 is FQGNSA. The CDR3 has 13 residues. CDR3 sequence: CASSRLPKDEQYF. DNA for the CDR3: TGTGCCAGCAGCCGACTCCCCAAGGACGAGCAGTACTTC.

This clone was seen a single time. V usage is TRBV18 and J usage is TRBJ1-4; tentative D call: TRBD1 (5 bases). Trimming shortened V by 0 bases and J by 8 bases, and 16 bases separated the two germline ends. The CDR3 runs 16 residues. Per the germline V gene, CDR1 is KGHSH and CDR2 is LQKENI. The CDR3 nucleotides are TGTGCCAGCTCACCACCGGTAGTCCAGGGTGCGGAAAAACTGTTTTTT. Its protein is CASSPPVVQGAEKLFF.

The J gene is TRBJ2-7, the V gene TRBV6-1, with D perhaps assigned TRBD1 or TRBD2 (6 bases each). This CDR3 region has 11 residues. Trimming took off 5 bases at V and 8 bases at J, with 10 bases between the two ends. CDR1 is MNHNS, CDR2 SASEGT, per germline. The CDR3 coding sequence is TGTGCCAGCAGTTACCGGGGGCAGCAGTACTTC. Translating gives CASSYRGQQYF.